This is a list of T cell receptor beta chains from one sample in a study of blood T cells in healthy people across ages. MiXCR, applied by TCRdb to the 5' RACE reads, yields one record per CDR3 protein. The data contain fewer than 700,000 distinct CDR3 sequences, 45% to 55% of them singletons. The sequencing sample was made of blood. Receptors were obtained from an elderly man in good health. Each CDR3 is given without its conserved first and last residue. D genes are given only for firm matches.

d_call v_call cdr3_length cdr3_aa
. TRBV5-1 13 ASSLGGDSGEKLF
. TRBV4-1 11 ASSQSDPRGAT
. TRBV7-2 10 ASSPSVHGQF
. TRBV20-1 14 SASRTGKQSAETQF
. TRBV7-2 10 ASIDRRSIQY
. TRBV7-2 14 ASSLVATPASDTQY
. TRBV5-1 12 ASSLGSSRETQY
. TRBV20-1 11 SARLQGNQPQH
. TRBV3-1 11 ASSPRGAPGCT
. TRBV13 14 ASSSRLEGLTDTQY
. TRBV6-6 15 ASSYGGGGPHNSPLH
. TRBV4-2 15 ASSQGEAGRSQETQY
. TRBV7-3 15 ASSLERAGSGTDTQY
TRBD2 TRBV7-8 14 ASSLGGSGSYNEQF
. TRBV5-1 13 ASSLGPTNQETQY
. TRBV28 13 ASSLQGRNNYEQY
TRBD2 TRBV5-1 13 ASSLAGAGGNEQF
. TRBV5-5 9 ASSLQGEAF
. TRBV29-1 13 SAPMGLRGTDTQY
TRBD2 TRBV7-2 13 ASSPVIAGSYEQY
. TRBV2 12 ASRGDIFSNEQF
TRBD1 TRBV4-1 14 ASSLGQLTTNEKLF
TRBD1 TRBV4-2 12 ASSQGDREETQY
. TRBV28 11 ASSFVGIHGYT